These 17 T cell receptor beta chains share one sample of origin, sequenced in a study of blood T cell repertoires in COVID-19. Some clones are missing from TCRdb's copy, which holds only in-frame ones; the method was immunoSEQ multiplex PCR. The sample contains tens of thousands of clones, around 78% of which appear only once. Material for sequencing was peripheral blood. The receptors here all came from a human donor in a cohort sampled during active COVID-19.

The gene calls are TRBV5-1 and TRBJ1-6; maybe TRBD1 (5 bases). Germline V gives CDR1 SGHRS, CDR2 YFSETQ. This CDR3 is built from 15 residues. V gave up 0 bases and J gave up 7 bases, with 11 bases separating them. CDR3 nucleotides: TGCGCCAGCAGCTTGGCAGGGTTGGAGAATTCACCCCTCCACTTT. Translation: CASSLAGLENSPLHF.

The chain uses TRBV9 and TRBJ1-4, with D unresolved. The V end lost 3 bases, the J end lost 0 bases, and 9 bases lay between the germline ends. The germline V gene encodes CDR1 SGDLS and CDR2 YYNGEE. This CDR3 comprises 15 residues. The CDR3 protein is CASSGRHSTNEKLFF. CDR3 in DNA: TGTGCCAGCAGCGGGAGGCATTCAACTAATGAAAAACTGTTTTTT.

The chain couples TRBV18 to TRBJ2-7, with a tentative D call TRBD1 (6 bases). V was cut by 2 bases and J by 3 bases, with 11 bases left in between. Germline CDR1 is KGHSH and CDR2 is LQKENI. The CDR3 runs to 14 residues. CDR3 sequence reads: CASSPKAGDYEQYF. The CDR3 DNA follows: TGTGCCAGCTCACCAAAGGCAGGGGACTACGAGCAGTACTTC.

J is TRBJ2-4 and V is TRBV5-1; 9 positions match TRBD1. The germline V gene encodes CDR1 SGHRS and CDR2 YFSETQ. The CDR3 runs 15 residues. Trimming at V came to 4 bases and at J to 3 bases, leaving 5 bases not matched to a gene. CDR3 in amino acids: CASSGVTGGKNIQYF. The CDR3 coding sequence is TGCGCCAGCAGCGGGGTGACAGGGGGCAAAAACATTCAGTACTTC. Based on the CDR3 plus reference TRBV5-1 and TRBJ2-4, the full variable domain is KAGVTQTPRYLIKTRGQQVTLSCSPISGHRSVSWYQQTPGQGLQFLFEYFSETQRNKGNFPGRFSGRQFSNSRSEMNVSTLELGDSALYLCASSGVTGGKNIQYFGAGTRLSVL.

J is TRBJ1-6 and V is TRBV14; D may be TRBD1 (5 bases). The CDR3 extends over 14 amino acids. V shed 3 bases and J shed 9 bases, with 12 bases lying between them. Germline CDR1 SGHDN, CDR2 FVKESK. The CDR3 reads CASSHGAPGSPLHF. The CDR3 DNA reads as TGTGCCAGCAGCCATGGGGCCCCGGGTTCACCCCTCCACTTT.

The V gene is TRBV6-5, the J gene TRBJ1-2; D gene unclear. The germline CDR1 and CDR2 sequences are MNHEY and SVGAGI. The CDR3 is 14 residues long. V shed 0 bases and J shed 2 bases, with 7 bases lying between them. DNA of the CDR3: TGTGCCAGCAGTTACTCAACGGGGAACTATGGCTACACCTTC. Translated: CASSYSTGNYGYTF.

This sequence joins TRBV27 and TRBJ2-7; D perhaps matches TRBD2 (6 bases). V dropped 5 bases and J dropped 5 bases, with 16 bases sitting between them. Germline V gives CDR1 MNHEY, CDR2 SMNVEV (reference sequence). The CDR3 covers 14 residues. CDR3 protein: CASSLRDFLDEQYF. As DNA, the CDR3 is TGTGCCAGCAGTCTAAGGGACTTTTTGGACGAGCAGTACTTC.

The V gene is TRBV12-3 or TRBV12-4, the J gene TRBJ1-5; unclear D gene. V shed 4 bases and J shed 3 bases, with 7 bases lying between them. The CDR3 consists of 13 residues. Written as DNA, the CDR3 is TGTGCCAGCAGTTCAGGACTCAATCAGCCCCAGCATTTT. Translation gives CASSSGLNQPQHF.

The chain uses TRBV5-1 and TRBJ2-7; D is perhaps TRBD1 (5 bases). The V end lost 5 bases, the J end lost 1 base, and 7 bases lay between the germline ends. This CDR3 contains 12 residues. The V gene's germline CDR1 is SGHRS and CDR2 YFSETQ. Here the CDR3 reads CASRDSSYEQYF. DNA for the CDR3: TGCGCCAGCAGAGACAGTTCCTACGAGCAGTACTTC.

This clone was picked up a small number of times. The V gene is TRBV27, the J gene TRBJ1-5; D is undetermined. V gave up 2 bases and J gave up 8 bases, with 13 bases separating them. CDR1 MNHEY and CDR2 SMNVEV come from the germline V gene (reference sequence). The CDR3 sequence is 14 residues long. CDR3 region: CASSLSPGMEPQHF. The CDR3 region has the DNA TGTGCCAGCAGTTTAAGTCCGGGAATGGAGCCCCAGCATTTT.

The chain is built from TRBV12-3 or TRBV12-4 and TRBJ2-7; D is unclear. The length of the CDR3 is 11 residues. V was pared by 6 bases and J by 5 bases, with 8 bases between. The CDR3 region is CASRVGHEQYF. The CDR3 coding sequence is TGTGCCAGCAGAGTTGGGCACGAGCAGTACTTC.

The chain uses TRBV6-2 or TRBV6-3 and TRBJ1-2, with 8 bases matching TRBD1. The CDR3 covers 16 residues. V lost 2 bases, J lost 6 bases, and 11 bases stayed unmatched. Germline V gene lookup returns CDR1 MNHEY and CDR2 SVGEGT. The chain's CDR3 is CASSYLRTGRKNGYTF. For the CDR3, the DNA is TGTGCCAGCAGTTACCTCCGGACAGGGAGGAAGAATGGCTACACCTTC.

J is TRBJ2-5 and V is TRBV19; the D is unclear. Germline CDR1 and CDR2: LNHDA and SQIVND (reference sequence). V was shortened by 3 bases and J by 4 bases, with 9 bases between the two germline ends. The CDR3 length is 13 residues. The CDR3 DNA reads TGTGCCAGTAGTATCTTATTCGGAGAGACCCAGTACTTC. As protein: CASSILFGETQYF.

The rearrangement links TRBV12-3 or TRBV12-4 to TRBJ1-2; possibly TRBD1 for D (6 bases). The CDR3 extends over 12 amino acids. With 3 bases removed from V and 5 bases from J, the gap between germline ends came to 7 bases. CDR3 amino acids: CASSLQGYGYTF. CDR3 bases: TGTGCCAGCAGTTTGCAGGGGTATGGCTACACCTTC.

The V gene is TRBV19, the J gene TRBJ1-3, with a weak D call TRBD1 (6 bases). The V gene's germline CDR1 is LNHDA and CDR2 SQIVND (reference sequence). V was clipped by 6 bases and J by 0 bases, with 12 bases between them. The CDR3 loop spans 15 amino acids. CDR3 nucleotide sequence: TGTGCCAGTAGAACTGACAGGAGCTCTGGAAACACCATATATTTT. Translation: CASRTDRSSGNTIYF.

The rearrangement links TRBV7-2 to TRBJ2-7, with D uncertain. Trimming took off 4 bases at V and 2 bases at J, with 9 bases between the two ends. The germline gives CDR1 SGHTA, CDR2 FQGNSA. This CDR3 comprises 13 residues. CDR3 sequence reads: CASSSPLTYEQYF. The DNA of the CDR3 is TGTGCCAGCAGCTCGCCACTGACCTACGAGCAGTACTTC.

The chain has TRBV10-2 and TRBJ2-2; the match to TRBD1 covers 8 bases. This CDR3 is built from 16 residues. The germline CDR1 and CDR2 sequences are WSHSY and SAAADI. CDR3: CASSRQGAFGTGELFF. The CDR3 DNA reads TGCGCAAGCTCCCGTCAGGGGGCGTTCGGCACCGGGGAGCTGTTTTTT.